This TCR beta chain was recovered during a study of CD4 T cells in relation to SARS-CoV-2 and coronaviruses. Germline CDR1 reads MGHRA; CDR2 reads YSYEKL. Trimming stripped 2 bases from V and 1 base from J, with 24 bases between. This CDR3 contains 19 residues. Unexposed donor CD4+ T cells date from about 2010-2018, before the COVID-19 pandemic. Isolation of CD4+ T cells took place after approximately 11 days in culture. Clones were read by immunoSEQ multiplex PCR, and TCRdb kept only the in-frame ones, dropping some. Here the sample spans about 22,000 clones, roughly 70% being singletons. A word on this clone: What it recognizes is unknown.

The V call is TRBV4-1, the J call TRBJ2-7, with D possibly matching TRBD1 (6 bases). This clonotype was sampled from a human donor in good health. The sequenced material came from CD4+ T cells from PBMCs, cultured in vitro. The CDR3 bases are TGCGCCAGCAGCCAACGGGTGGGCCCTACCGGGACACCTTCCTACGAGCAGTACTTC. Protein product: CASSQRVGPTGTPSYEQYF.